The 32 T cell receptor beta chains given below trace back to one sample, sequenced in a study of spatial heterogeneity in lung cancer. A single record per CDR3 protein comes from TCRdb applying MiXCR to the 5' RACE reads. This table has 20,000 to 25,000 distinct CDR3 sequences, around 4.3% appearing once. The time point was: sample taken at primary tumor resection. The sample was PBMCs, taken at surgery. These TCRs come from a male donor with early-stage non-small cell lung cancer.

The CDR3, as DNA: TGTGCCAGCAGCTCCTTTAGCGGTGGGTCCTACAATGAGCAGTTCTTC. Its translation: CASSSFSGGSYNEQFF. The chain is built from TRBV25-1 and TRBJ2-1; a weak D match, TRBD2 (6 bases). The length of the CDR3 is 16 residues. Germline V gene data show CDR1 as MGHDK and CDR2 as SYGVNS. Trimming stripped 6 bases from V and 1 base from J, with 16 bases between.

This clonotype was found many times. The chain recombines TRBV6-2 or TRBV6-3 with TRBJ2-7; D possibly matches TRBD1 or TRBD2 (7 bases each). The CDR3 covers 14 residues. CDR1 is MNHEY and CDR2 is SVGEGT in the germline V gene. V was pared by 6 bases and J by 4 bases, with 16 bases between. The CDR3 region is CASSQGGGSYEQYF. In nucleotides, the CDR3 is TGTGCCAGCAGCCAGGGAGGGGGCAGTTACGAGCAGTACTTC.

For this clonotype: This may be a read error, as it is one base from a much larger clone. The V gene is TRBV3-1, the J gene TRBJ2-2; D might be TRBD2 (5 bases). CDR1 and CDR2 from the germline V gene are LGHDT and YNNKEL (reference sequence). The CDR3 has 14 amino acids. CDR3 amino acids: CASRRTLNTGELLF. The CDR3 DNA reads TGTGCCAGCAGACGGACTCTAAACACCGGGGAGCTGCTTTTT.

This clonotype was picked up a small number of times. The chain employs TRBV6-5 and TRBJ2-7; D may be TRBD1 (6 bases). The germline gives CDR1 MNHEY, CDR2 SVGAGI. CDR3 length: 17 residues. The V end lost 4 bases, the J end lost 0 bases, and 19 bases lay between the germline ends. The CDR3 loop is CASSSGQTLGFSYEQYF. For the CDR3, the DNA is TGTGCCAGCAGTTCAGGACAGACGCTTGGATTCTCCTACGAGCAGTACTTC.

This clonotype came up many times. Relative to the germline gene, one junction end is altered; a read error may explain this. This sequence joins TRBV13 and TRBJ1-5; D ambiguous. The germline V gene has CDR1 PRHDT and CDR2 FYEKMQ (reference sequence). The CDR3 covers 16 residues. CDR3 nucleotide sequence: TGTGCCAGCAGCCTAGGAGGGAGGGCTAGCAATCAGCCCCAGCATTTT. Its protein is CASSLGGRASNQPQHF.

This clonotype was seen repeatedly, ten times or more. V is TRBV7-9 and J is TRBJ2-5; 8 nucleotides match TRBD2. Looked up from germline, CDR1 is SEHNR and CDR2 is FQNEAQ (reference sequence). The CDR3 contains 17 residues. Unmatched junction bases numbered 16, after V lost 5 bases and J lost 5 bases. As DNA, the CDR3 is TGTGCCAGCAGCGCCCCATTTTCCGCGGGAGGCGCGGAGACCCAGTACTTC. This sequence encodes CASSAPFSAGGAETQYF.

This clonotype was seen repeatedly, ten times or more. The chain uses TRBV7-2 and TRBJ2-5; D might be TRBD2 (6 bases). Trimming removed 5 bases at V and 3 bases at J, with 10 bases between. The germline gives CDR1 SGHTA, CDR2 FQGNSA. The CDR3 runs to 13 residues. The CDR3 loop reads CASSPGSEETQYF. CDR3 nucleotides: TGTGCCAGCAGCCCCGGGAGTGAAGAGACCCAGTACTTC.

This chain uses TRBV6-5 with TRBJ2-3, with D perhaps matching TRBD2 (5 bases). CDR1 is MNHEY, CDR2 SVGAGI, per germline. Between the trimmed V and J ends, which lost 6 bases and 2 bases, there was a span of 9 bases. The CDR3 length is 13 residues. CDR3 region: CASRDSNTDTQYF. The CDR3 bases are TGTGCCAGCAGGGACTCTAACACAGATACGCAGTATTTT.

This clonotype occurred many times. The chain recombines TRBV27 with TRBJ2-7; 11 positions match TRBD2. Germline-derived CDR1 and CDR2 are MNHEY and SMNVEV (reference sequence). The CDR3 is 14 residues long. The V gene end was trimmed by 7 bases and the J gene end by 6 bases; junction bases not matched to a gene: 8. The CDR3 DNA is TGTGCCAGCACAAAACTAGCGGGAGACTTCGAGCAGTACTTC. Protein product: CASTKLAGDFEQYF.

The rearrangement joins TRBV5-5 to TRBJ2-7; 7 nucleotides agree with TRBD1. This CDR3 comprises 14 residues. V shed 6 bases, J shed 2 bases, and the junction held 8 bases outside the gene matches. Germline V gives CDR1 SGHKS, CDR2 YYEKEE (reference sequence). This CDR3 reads CASKQGWVTYEQYF. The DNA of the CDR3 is TGTGCCAGCAAACAGGGGTGGGTCACCTACGAGCAGTACTTC.

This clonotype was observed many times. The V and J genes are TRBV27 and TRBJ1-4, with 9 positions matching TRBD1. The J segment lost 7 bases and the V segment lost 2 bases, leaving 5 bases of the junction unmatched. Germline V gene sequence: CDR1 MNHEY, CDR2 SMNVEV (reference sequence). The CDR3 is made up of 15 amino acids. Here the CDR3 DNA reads TGTGCCAGCAGTTTAACCCAGGACAGGGGTGAAAAACTGTTTTTT. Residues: CASSLTQDRGEKLFF.

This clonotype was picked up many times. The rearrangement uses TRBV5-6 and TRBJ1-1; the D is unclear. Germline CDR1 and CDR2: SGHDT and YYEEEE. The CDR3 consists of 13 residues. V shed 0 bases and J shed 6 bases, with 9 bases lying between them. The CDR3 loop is CASSLGERAEAFF. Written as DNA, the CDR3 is TGTGCCAGCAGCTTGGGTGAGAGAGCTGAAGCTTTCTTT.

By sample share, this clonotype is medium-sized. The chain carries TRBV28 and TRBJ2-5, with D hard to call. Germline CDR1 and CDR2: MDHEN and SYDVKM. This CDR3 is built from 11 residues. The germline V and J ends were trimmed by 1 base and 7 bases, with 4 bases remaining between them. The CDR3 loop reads CASSLLGTQYF. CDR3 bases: TGTGCCAGCAGTTTATTGGGGACCCAGTACTTC. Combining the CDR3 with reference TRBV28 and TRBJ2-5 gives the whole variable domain DVKVTQSSRYLVKRTGEKVFLECVQDMDHENMFWYRQDPGLGLRLIYFSYDVKMKEKGDIPEGYSVSREKKERFSLILESASTNQTSMYLCASSLLGTQYFGPGTRLLVL.

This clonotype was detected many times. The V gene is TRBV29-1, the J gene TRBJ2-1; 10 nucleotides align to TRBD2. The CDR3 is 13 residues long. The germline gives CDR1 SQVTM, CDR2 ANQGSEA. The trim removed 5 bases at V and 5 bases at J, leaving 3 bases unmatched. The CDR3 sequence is CSVRSGRNNEQFF. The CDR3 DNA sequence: TGCAGCGTTCGTAGCGGGAGGAACAATGAGCAGTTCTTC.

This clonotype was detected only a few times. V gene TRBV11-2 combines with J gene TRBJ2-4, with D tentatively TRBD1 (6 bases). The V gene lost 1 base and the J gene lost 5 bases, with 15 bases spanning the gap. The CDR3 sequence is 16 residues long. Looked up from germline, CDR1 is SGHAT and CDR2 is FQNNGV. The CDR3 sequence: CASSLVLGHWENIQYF. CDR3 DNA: TGTGCCAGCAGCTTAGTATTGGGACACTGGGAAAACATTCAGTACTTC.

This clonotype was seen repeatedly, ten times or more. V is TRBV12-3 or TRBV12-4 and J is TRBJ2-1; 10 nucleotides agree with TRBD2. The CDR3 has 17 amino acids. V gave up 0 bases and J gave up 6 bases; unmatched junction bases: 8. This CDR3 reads CASSLAQLAGDPNEQFF. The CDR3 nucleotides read TGTGCCAGCAGTTTAGCCCAGCTAGCGGGAGATCCCAATGAGCAGTTCTTC.

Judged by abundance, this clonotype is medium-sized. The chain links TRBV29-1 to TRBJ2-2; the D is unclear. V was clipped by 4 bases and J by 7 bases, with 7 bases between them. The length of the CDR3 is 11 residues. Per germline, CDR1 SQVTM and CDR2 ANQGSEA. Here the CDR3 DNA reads TGCAGCGTTGTCGGAGTCGGGGAGCTGTTTTTT. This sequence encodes CSVVGVGELFF.

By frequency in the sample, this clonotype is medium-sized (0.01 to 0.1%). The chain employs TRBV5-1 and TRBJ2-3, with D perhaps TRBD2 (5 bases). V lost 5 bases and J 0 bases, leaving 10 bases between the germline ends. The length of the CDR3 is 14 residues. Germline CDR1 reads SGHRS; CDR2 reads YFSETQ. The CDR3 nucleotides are TGCGCCAGCAGGGCGCGGACTAGCACAGATACGCAGTATTTT. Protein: CASRARTSTDTQYF.

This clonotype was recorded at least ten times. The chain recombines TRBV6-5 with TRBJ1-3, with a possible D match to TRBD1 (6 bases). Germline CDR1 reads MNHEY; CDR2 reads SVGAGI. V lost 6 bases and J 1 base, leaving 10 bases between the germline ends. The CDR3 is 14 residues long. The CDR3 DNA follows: TGTGCCAGCAGAGAGACAGGTTCTGGAAACACCATATATTTT. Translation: CASRETGSGNTIYF.

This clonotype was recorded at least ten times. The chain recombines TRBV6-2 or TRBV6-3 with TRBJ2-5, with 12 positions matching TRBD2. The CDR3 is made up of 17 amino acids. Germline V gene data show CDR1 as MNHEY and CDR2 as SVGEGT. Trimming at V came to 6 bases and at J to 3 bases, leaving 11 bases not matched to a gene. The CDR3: CASSSSTSGGEKETQYF. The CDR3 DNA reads TGTGCCAGCAGCTCCTCGACTAGCGGGGGAGAAAAAGAGACCCAGTACTTC.

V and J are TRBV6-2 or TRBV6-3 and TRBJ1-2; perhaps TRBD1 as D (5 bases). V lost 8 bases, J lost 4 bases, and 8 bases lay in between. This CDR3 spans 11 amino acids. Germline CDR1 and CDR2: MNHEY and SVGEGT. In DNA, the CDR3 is TGTGCCAGCCGGGACCGCTATGGCTACACCTTC. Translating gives CASRDRYGYTF.

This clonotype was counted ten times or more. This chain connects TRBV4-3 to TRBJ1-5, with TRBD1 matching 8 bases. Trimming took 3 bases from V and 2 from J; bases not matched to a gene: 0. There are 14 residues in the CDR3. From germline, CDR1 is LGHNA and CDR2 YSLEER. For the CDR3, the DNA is TGCGCCAGCAGCCAGGGACAGGGCAATCAGCCCCAGCATTTT. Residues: CASSQGQGNQPQHF.

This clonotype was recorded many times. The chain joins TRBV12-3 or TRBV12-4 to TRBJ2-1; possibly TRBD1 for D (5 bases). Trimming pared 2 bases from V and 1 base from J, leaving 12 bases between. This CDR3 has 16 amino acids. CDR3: CASSLSGARSYNEQFF. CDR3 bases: TGTGCCAGCAGTTTAAGTGGGGCAAGGTCCTACAATGAGCAGTTCTTC.

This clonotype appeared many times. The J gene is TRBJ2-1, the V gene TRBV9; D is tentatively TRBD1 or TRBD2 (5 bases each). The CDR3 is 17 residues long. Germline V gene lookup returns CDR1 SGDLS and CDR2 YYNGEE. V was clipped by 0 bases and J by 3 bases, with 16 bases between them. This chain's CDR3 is CASSVDGTLDYYNEQFF. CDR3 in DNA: TGTGCCAGCAGCGTAGATGGGACCCTCGATTACTACAATGAGCAGTTCTTC.

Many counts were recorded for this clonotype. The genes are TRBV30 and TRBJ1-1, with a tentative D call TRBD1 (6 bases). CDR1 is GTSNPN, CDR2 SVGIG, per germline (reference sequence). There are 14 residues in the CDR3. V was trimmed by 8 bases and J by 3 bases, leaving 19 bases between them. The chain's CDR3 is CAGMWGARHTEAFF. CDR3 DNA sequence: TGTGCCGGAATGTGGGGGGCGCGGCACACTGAAGCTTTCTTT.

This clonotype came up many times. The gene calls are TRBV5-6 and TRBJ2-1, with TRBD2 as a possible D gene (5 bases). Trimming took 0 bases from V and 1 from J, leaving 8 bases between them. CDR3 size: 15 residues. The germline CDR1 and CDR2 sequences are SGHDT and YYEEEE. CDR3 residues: CASSLVTGSYNEQFF. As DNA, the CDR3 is TGTGCCAGCAGCTTGGTGACGGGATCCTACAATGAGCAGTTCTTC.

The CDR3 sequence is CASLPGQNNQPQHF. In DNA form, the CDR3 reads TGTGCCAGCCTCCCGGGACAGAACAATCAGCCCCAGCATTTT. The chain uses TRBV6-1 and TRBJ1-5; 7 bases line up with TRBD1. J lost 3 bases, V lost 8 bases, and 7 bases had no gene match. The CDR3 has 14 amino acids. CDR1 is MNHNS and CDR2 is SASEGT in the germline V gene.

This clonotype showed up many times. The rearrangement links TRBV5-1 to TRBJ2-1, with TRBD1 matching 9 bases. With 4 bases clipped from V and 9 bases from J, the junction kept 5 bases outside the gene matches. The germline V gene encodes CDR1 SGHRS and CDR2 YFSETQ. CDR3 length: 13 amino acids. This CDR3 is CASSAGQGIEQFF. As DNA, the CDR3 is TGCGCCAGCAGCGCGGGACAGGGCATTGAGCAGTTCTTC.

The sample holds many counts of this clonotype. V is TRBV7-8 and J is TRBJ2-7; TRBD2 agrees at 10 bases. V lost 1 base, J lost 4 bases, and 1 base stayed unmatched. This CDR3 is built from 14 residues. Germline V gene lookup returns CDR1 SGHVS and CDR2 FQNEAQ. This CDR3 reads CASSLGSGGYEQYF. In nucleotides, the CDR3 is TGTGCCAGCAGCTTAGGTAGCGGGGGGTACGAGCAGTACTTC.

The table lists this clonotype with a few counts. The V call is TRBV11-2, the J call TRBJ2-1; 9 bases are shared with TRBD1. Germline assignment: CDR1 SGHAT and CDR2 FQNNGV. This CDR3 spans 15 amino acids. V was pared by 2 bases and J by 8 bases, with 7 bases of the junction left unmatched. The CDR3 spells CASSLTTGGWDEQFF. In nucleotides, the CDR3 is TGTGCCAGCAGCTTAACGACAGGGGGGTGGGATGAGCAGTTCTTC.

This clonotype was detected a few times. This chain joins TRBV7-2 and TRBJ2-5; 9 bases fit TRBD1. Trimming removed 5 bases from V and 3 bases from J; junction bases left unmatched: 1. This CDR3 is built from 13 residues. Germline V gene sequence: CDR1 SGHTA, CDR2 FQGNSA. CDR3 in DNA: TGTGCCAGCAGCGGGACAGGGAAAGAGACCCAGTACTTC. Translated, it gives CASSGTGKETQYF.

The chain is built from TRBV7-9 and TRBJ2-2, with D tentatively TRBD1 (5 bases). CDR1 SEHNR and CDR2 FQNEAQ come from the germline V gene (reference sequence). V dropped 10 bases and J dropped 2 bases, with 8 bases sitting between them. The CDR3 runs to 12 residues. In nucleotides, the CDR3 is TGTGCCACGACAGATAACACCGGGGAGCTGTTTTTT. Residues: CATTDNTGELFF.